This TCR beta chain came from a study of OX40 agonist ivuxolimab in advanced cancers. TCRdb's table, derived via immunoSEQ multiplex PCR, lists solely in-frame clones and lacks some. This sample has 20,000 to 25,000 clones, with over 70% found just once. The CDR3 length is 13 residues. Germline CDR1 reads ENHRY; CDR2 reads SYGVKD. Between the trimmed V and J ends, which lost 8 bases and 9 bases, there was a span of 20 bases. The source was CD4+ or CD8+ T cells sorted from blood, collected in a trial of the OX40 agonist ivuxolimab. The genes are TRBV10-3 and TRBJ2-7; the D call may be TRBD1 or TRBD2 (5 bases each). The sequence was obtained from an adult with an advanced solid tumor such as melanoma, head and neck, liver or kidney cancer. CDR3 DNA sequence: TGTGCCATCCAGGGAGAAATCGACGGTAGGCAGTACTTC. Translating gives CAIQGEIDGRQYF.